This T cell receptor (beta chain) was retrieved from a study of T cell responses to AZD1222 COVID-19 vaccine. The table came from immunoSEQ multiplex PCR; TCRdb's copy has only in-frame clones and leaves some out. The sample records over 100,000 clones, roughly 84% being singletons. CDR3 length: 14 residues. The V gene end was trimmed by 7 bases and the J gene end by 6 bases; junction bases not matched to a gene: 11. The germline gives CDR1 SGHRS, CDR2 YFSETQ. On this clone: The antigen remains unidentified.

Study conclusions and caveats: Females made up more of the donors, who were largely white British, and clonal diversity may have come out too low. At 160-218 and 743-854, vaccine-associated CD4 TCRs were dominant, and they spanned spike.

This TCR was sampled from an adult in good health. The chain combines TRBV5-1 with TRBJ2-5; 8 bases are shared with TRBD2. Sequencing used peripheral blood, obtained on day 0 of AZD1222 vaccination. This CDR3 is CASATGGPSQTQYF. CDR3 nucleotide sequence: TGCGCCAGCGCCACGGGGGGGCCCAGCCAGACCCAGTACTTC.